A selection of T cell receptor beta chains follows, all from one sample in a study of early T cells in non-severe SARS-CoV-2 infection. TCRdb re-called the 5' RACE reads with MiXCR, one entry per CDR3 protein. Of approximately 70,000 distinct CDR3 sequences in the sample, 5% were seen once. Sequenced material: whole blood, taken at baseline. These receptors came from an adult who was a healthcare worker with PCR-confirmed SARS-CoV-2 infection or an uninfected control (not recorded which). Each CDR3 is given with its conserved first and last residue. The order of the fields is D gene, J gene, V gene, clone size, CDR3 length, CDR3 DNA, CDR3 protein. A D gene is named only where the DNA matches it firmly. Some rows mark clone size as missing; the rest say once, few, many or name a class of expanded clone.

- | TRBJ1-2 | TRBV19 | few | 13 | TGTGCCAGTAGTATACAGGAGAAGGGTGGCTACACCTTC | CASSIQEKGGYTF
- | TRBJ2-7 | TRBV2 | few | 13 | TGTGCCAGCAGTGTTAGGGTTTCCTACGAGCAGTACTTC | CASSVRVSYEQYF
TRBD2 | TRBJ2-3 | TRBV7-3 | - | 14 | TGTGCCAGCAGCGCTCTAGCGGGACCCGATACGCAGTATTTT | CASSALAGPDTQYF
TRBD1 | TRBJ1-2 | TRBV12-3/TRBV12-4 | many | 13 | TGTGCCAGCAGTCCTCGACAGGGGGACGGCTACACCTTC | CASSPRQGDGYTF
- | TRBJ1-2 | TRBV7-2 | - | 13 | TGTGCCAGCAGCCTCGCGGGAGTTAATGGCTACACCTTC | CASSLAGVNGYTF
- | TRBJ1-5 | TRBV4-2 | many | 17 | TGTGCCAGCAGCCAAGTGGGGCAGACTTATAGCAATCAGCCCCAGCATTTT | CASSQVGQTYSNQPQHF
- | TRBJ2-7 | TRBV20-1 | few | 14 | TGCAGTGCTAGAGAAGCTGAGCGCGACTACGAGCAGTACTTC | CSAREAERDYEQYF
- | TRBJ2-6 | TRBV7-2 | many | 18 | TGTGCCAGCAGCTCCGAGGCTCGGCCCGTCTCTGGGGCCAACGTCCTGACTTTC | CASSSEARPVSGANVLTF
- | TRBJ2-7 | TRBV12-3/TRBV12-4 | many | 14 | TGTGCCAGCAGACTAGGACAGCAGTCCTACGAGCAGTACTTC | CASRLGQQSYEQYF
TRBD1 | TRBJ2-1 | TRBV29-1 | many | 15 | TGCAGCGTTGAAGGCACAGGGGGCCATTACAATGAGCAGTTCTTC | CSVEGTGGHYNEQFF
TRBD1 | TRBJ2-6 | TRBV25-1 | many | 14 | TGTGCCAGCAGTCGGACAGGTGGGGCCAACGTCCTGACTTTC | CASSRTGGANVLTF
TRBD2 | TRBJ2-1 | TRBV9 | many | 15 | TGTGCCAGCAGCGTTAGCGGGAGTGGTGACAATGAGCAGTTCTTC | CASSVSGSGDNEQFF
- | TRBJ2-7 | TRBV7-6 | - | 14 | TGTGCCAGCAGCTTAGCGACGGGGGCGGACGAGCAGTACTTC | CASSLATGADEQYF
- | TRBJ2-1 | TRBV7-3 | - | 14 | TGTGCCAGCAGTCAAGGTACTACCGGGAATGAGCAGTTCTTC | CASSQGTTGNEQFF
TRBD1 | TRBJ1-4 | TRBV9 | few | 15 | TGTGCCAGCAGCGACGGGACAGGAAGGCATGAAAAACTGTTTTTT | CASSDGTGRHEKLFF
- | TRBJ1-5 | TRBV6-5 | many | 15 | TGTGCCAGCAGTCCATCATGGGGGACCAGCCAGCCCCAGCATTTT | CASSPSWGTSQPQHF
- | TRBJ2-1 | TRBV11-3 | few | 15 | TGTGCCAGCAGCTTAGATTGGGCTAGTGCCAATGAGCAGTTCTTC | CASSLDWASANEQFF
TRBD1 | TRBJ2-3 | TRBV6-6 | many | 17 | TGTGCCAGCAGTTACTTTGGGACAGGGGCCAACACAGATACGCAGTATTTT | CASSYFGTGANTDTQYF
- | TRBJ1-5 | TRBV20-1 | few | 14 | TGCAGTGCTGGACAGTTAACTAGCAATCAGCCCCAGCATTTT | CSAGQLTSNQPQHF
- | TRBJ2-1 | TRBV7-2 | many | 15 | TGTGCCAGCACCCTAGACCCGAGCTCCTACAATGAGCAGTTCTTC | CASTLDPSSYNEQFF
- | TRBJ2-1 | TRBV19 | many | 12 | TGTGCCAGTAGACAGGGTTGGGATGAGCAGTTCTTC | CASRQGWDEQFF